This T cell receptor (beta chain) was identified in a study of T-cell reconstitution after alpha-beta-depleted transplantation in children. A TCRbeta library incorporating unique molecular identifiers was prepared. MiXCR, run by TCRdb on the PCR reads, gives a single entry per CDR3 protein. This repertoire shows 230,000 or so distinct CDR3 sequences, 9% to 10% found once; its top ten account for over 4.5%. This clonotype was detected ten times or more. The CDR3 contains 14 residues. V was shortened by 0 bases and J by 6 bases, with 11 bases between the two germline ends. Germline lookup yields CDR1 MNHEY and CDR2 SVGAGI.

The gene calls are TRBV6-5 and TRBJ1-1; no reliable D call. Sequenced here: PBMCs from the stem cell graft donor, sampled from the stem cell graft. This receptor was identified in a human donor who donated a stem cell graft to a child with SCID. CDR3 sequence (DNA): TGTGCCAGCAGTTACTCGGTAGTCGGGGCTGAAGCTTTCTTT. Translation gives CASSYSVVGAEAFF.